This entry lists 23 T cell receptor beta chains sequenced from one sample in a study of blood T cell repertoires in COVID-19. Generated by immunoSEQ multiplex PCR, the TCRdb table keeps only in-frame clones and is missing some. The data show around 56,000 clones, under 85% seen once. What was sequenced was peripheral blood. Every receptor here comes from a man in his 60s with acute or convalescent COVID-19.

J is TRBJ2-7 and V is TRBV5-5; TRBD2 is a possible D gene (6 bases). Germline V CDR1 and CDR2: SGHKS, YYEKEE (reference sequence). V dropped 7 bases and J dropped 8 bases, with 13 bases sitting between them. The CDR3 covers 11 residues. The CDR3 sequence: CASGGYGKQYF. The CDR3 DNA reads TGTGCCAGCGGGGGGTACGGGAAGCAGTACTTC. Full variable domain (remainder filled in from reference TRBV5-5 and TRBJ2-7): DAGVTQSPTHLIKTRGQQVTLRCSPISGHKSVSWYQQVLGQGPQFIFQYYEKEERGRGNFPDRFSARQFPNYSSELNVNALLLGDSALYLCASGGYGKQYFGPGTRLTVT.

The chain uses TRBV19 and TRBJ1-2; D unclear. CDR3 length equals 13 residues. Trimming removed 6 bases at V and 4 bases at J, with 12 bases between. Germline CDR1 is LNHDA and CDR2 is SQIVND (reference sequence). CDR3 bases: TGTGCCAGTAGCCTCCGGGGTGCCTATGGCTACACCTTC. This translates into CASSLRGAYGYTF.

This chain joins TRBV6-6 and TRBJ2-3; 10 bases line up with TRBD1. The germline gives CDR1 MNHNY, CDR2 SVGAGI (reference sequence). V lost 5 bases and J lost 7; bases outside the gene matches: 9. The CDR3 has 15 amino acids. This chain's CDR3 is CASSPGQGNQNTQYF. The CDR3 DNA is TGTGCCAGCAGTCCGGGACAGGGGAATCAAAATACGCAGTATTTT.

This chain joins TRBV4-2 and TRBJ2-5; 7 nucleotides agree with TRBD2. With 4 bases clipped from V and 5 bases from J, the junction kept 10 bases outside the gene matches. Looked up from germline, CDR1 is LGHNA and CDR2 is YNFKEQ. The CDR3 runs to 15 residues. CDR3 DNA sequence: TGTGCCAGCAGCCTCAGACTAGCCGAGGAGGAGACCCAGTACTTC. Its protein product is CASSLRLAEEETQYF.

The CDR3 nucleotides are TGTGCCAGCAGTTTAACTGGCACTGAAGCTTTCTTT. Protein product: CASSLTGTEAFF. The gene calls are TRBV28 and TRBJ1-1; no definite D call. The CDR3 length is 12 residues. The germline V gene has CDR1 MDHEN and CDR2 SYDVKM. V lost 2 bases, J lost 4 bases, and 5 bases lay in between.

The chain links TRBV12-3 or TRBV12-4 to TRBJ1-2; D possibly corresponds to TRBD1 (5 bases). V shed 5 bases and J shed 7 bases, with 14 bases lying between them. This CDR3 spans 13 amino acids. The CDR3 is CASSPRQRRGYTF. CDR3 DNA sequence: TGTGCCAGCAGTCCTCGACAGCGCCGTGGCTACACCTTC.

The CDR3 region has the DNA TGTGCCTGGAGAGGGGCAGGGGGAAGGTCTGGAAACACCATATATTTT. Protein product: CAWRGAGGRSGNTIYF. This sequence joins TRBV30 and TRBJ1-3; 7 bases map to TRBD1. Germline CDR1 is GTSNPN and CDR2 is SVGIG (reference sequence). CDR3 length: 16 amino acids. The ends lost 3 bases at V and 1 base at J; junction bases unmatched: 9.

The CDR3 DNA sequence: TGTGCCAGCAGCCCCCAGGCGAATTCACCCCTCCACTTT. It yields the protein CASSPQANSPLHF. The rearrangement joins TRBV7-9 to TRBJ1-6, with no clear D. Trimming pared 5 bases from V and 7 bases from J, leaving 9 bases between. Germline CDR1 is SEHNR and CDR2 is FQNEAQ (reference sequence). The CDR3 totals 13 residues.

The chain links TRBV2 to TRBJ1-2; TRBD1 aligns across 7 bases. The V gene's germline CDR1 is SNHLY and CDR2 FYNNEI. V shed 9 bases, J shed 7 bases, and the junction held 11 bases outside the gene matches. This CDR3 contains 13 residues. CDR3 coding DNA: TGTGCCAGAGGAGACAGGGATGAGACTGGCTACACCTTC. Its protein is CARGDRDETGYTF.

The chain links TRBV28 to TRBJ1-1; no definite D call. The CDR3 is made up of 14 amino acids. Germline V gives CDR1 MDHEN, CDR2 SYDVKM. Between the trimmed V and J ends, which lost 2 bases and 0 bases, there was a span of 7 bases. CDR3 loop: CASSLIQLNTEAFF. CDR3 DNA: TGTGCCAGCAGTTTAATACAGTTGAACACTGAAGCTTTCTTT.

This chain joins TRBV6-5 and TRBJ1-5; TRBD1 agrees at 11 bases. The CDR3 spans 13 residues. With 4 bases clipped from V and 7 bases from J, the junction kept 0 bases outside the gene matches. Germline loops: CDR1 MNHEY, CDR2 SVGAGI. CDR3 DNA: TGTGCCAGCAGTTGGGACAGGGGGCAGCCCCAGCATTTT. As protein: CASSWDRGQPQHF.

The rearrangement joins TRBV1 to TRBJ1-1; TRBD1, the table's D call, lacks a check against the DNA. TRBV1 is listed as a pseudogene. The CDR3 is 11 residues long. The CDR3 coding sequence is TGCACCAGCAGCCAATTCAGGCAGGCTTTCTTT. Translation: CTSSQFRQAFF.

The V call is TRBV7-2, the J call TRBJ1-2, with D perhaps TRBD1 (5 bases). Trimming pared 6 bases from V and 4 bases from J, leaving 15 bases between. CDR3 size: 14 residues. Germline V gene lookup returns CDR1 SGHTA and CDR2 FQGNSA. The CDR3 nucleotides read TGTGCCAGCAGTTCGGGGGTAGGGATCTATGGCTACACCTTC. Translating it yields CASSSGVGIYGYTF.

V is TRBV7-3 and J is TRBJ2-1, with 9 bases aligning to TRBD1. V shed 6 bases, J shed 7 bases, and the junction held 10 bases outside the gene matches. The CDR3 contains 15 residues. The germline gives CDR1 SGHTA, CDR2 FQGTGA. The CDR3 DNA reads TGTGCCAGCAGTATGGTAGGACAGGGGAGGAATGAGCAGTTCTTC. This translates into CASSMVGQGRNEQFF. The complete variable domain, with remaining parts taken from reference TRBV7-3 and TRBJ2-1, reads GAGVSQTPSNKVTEKGKYVELRCDPISGHTALYWYRQSLGQGPEFLIYFQGTGAADDSGLPNDRFFAVRPEGSVSTLKIQRTERGDSAVYLCASSMVGQGRNEQFFGPGTRLTVL.

The V gene is TRBV5-8, the J gene TRBJ1-6; D not resolved. Germline V gives CDR1 SGHTS, CDR2 YDEGEE. V lost 4 bases, J lost 0 bases, and 17 bases lay in between. The CDR3 covers 18 residues. The CDR3 loop is CASSPIARPGSYNSPLHF. CDR3 in DNA: TGTGCCAGCAGCCCAATTGCTAGACCGGGCTCCTATAATTCACCCCTCCACTTT.

As concerns this clone: Additional DNA sequences in this sample encode the identical CDR3. The V and J genes are TRBV5-4 and TRBJ2-7; 8 nucleotides match TRBD2. Looked up from germline, CDR1 is SGHNT and CDR2 is YYREEE (reference sequence). The CDR3 is 13 amino acids. V lost 4 bases and J lost 3; bases outside the gene matches: 3. In DNA form, the CDR3 reads TGTGCCAGCAGCCCGGGGGGGCGCTACGAGCAGTACTTC. Translating it yields CASSPGGRYEQYF.

The chain employs TRBV6-4 and TRBJ2-1; tentative D call: TRBD2 (5 bases). This CDR3 has 16 amino acids. V shed 0 bases and J shed 6 bases, with 15 bases lying between them. Germline values: CDR1 MRHNA, CDR2 SNTAGT. The DNA of the CDR3 is TGTGCCAGCAGTGACTCGCCTAGTCTAGCCGTCAATGAGCAGTTCTTC. Translation gives CASSDSPSLAVNEQFF.

The rearrangement joins TRBV5-5 to TRBJ1-2; possible D gene TRBD1, 5 bases. The CDR3 runs 13 residues. Trimming took 4 bases from V and 4 from J, leaving 11 bases between them. Germline values: CDR1 SGHKS, CDR2 YYEKEE (reference sequence). In DNA, the CDR3 is TGTGCCAGCAGCGGAGGGGAATCCTATGGCTACACCTTC. This codes for CASSGGESYGYTF.

This sequence joins TRBV12-3 or TRBV12-4 and TRBJ2-3, with D uncertain. The CDR3 has 13 residues. V lost 6 bases to trimming and J lost 7 bases, with 14 bases between them. The CDR3 is CASSRTSLYTQYF. CDR3 DNA: TGTGCCAGCAGCCGTACTTCCCTTTATACGCAGTATTTT.

The rearrangement joins TRBV7-3 to TRBJ2-5; 8 bases line up with TRBD2. The V gene's germline CDR1 is SGHTA and CDR2 FQGTGA. V dropped 5 bases and J dropped 4; count of bases not matched to a gene: 9. The CDR3 is 15 residues long. CDR3 sequence reads: CASSPFGGEGETQYF. The DNA for the CDR3 is TGTGCCAGCAGCCCCTTCGGGGGGGAGGGAGAGACCCAGTACTTC.

This clone has just a few counts. The chain couples TRBV6-1 to TRBJ1-5; TRBD1 agrees at 7 bases. V dropped 3 bases and J dropped 3; count of bases not matched to a gene: 11. Germline V gives CDR1 MNHNS, CDR2 SASEGT. The CDR3 spans 17 residues. CDR3 sequence: CASSDRQGWRTNQPQHF. In DNA, the CDR3 is TGTGCCAGCAGTGACCGACAGGGCTGGAGAACCAATCAGCCCCAGCATTTT.

The chain recombines TRBV29-1 with TRBJ1-2; 8 bases are a match to TRBD1. The V gene's germline CDR1 is SQVTM and CDR2 ANQGSEA. Trimming cost V 8 bases and J 4 bases; bases outside gene matches: 3. The CDR3 sequence is 11 residues long. The CDR3 is CSTDRGYGYTF. In DNA, the CDR3 is TGCAGCACAGACAGGGGCTATGGCTACACCTTC.

CDR3 in amino acids: CASSLTQGWNSPLHF. The CDR3 DNA follows: TGTGCCAGCAGCCTCACCCAGGGGTGGAATTCACCCCTCCACTTT. V is TRBV7-6 and J is TRBJ1-6, with a weak D call TRBD1 (6 bases). Per germline, CDR1 SGHVS and CDR2 FNYEAQ. The CDR3 extends over 15 amino acids. V lost 5 bases and J lost 7, with 15 bases in between.